A selection of T cell receptor beta chains follows, all from one sample in a study of T cells in Graves' hyperthyroidism and ophthalmopathy. TCRdb reanalysed the multiplex PCR reads using MiXCR and keeps one entry per CDR3 protein. The sample lists under 700,000 distinct CDR3 sequences; approximately 15% were seen once. Sequenced sample: blood. The receptors were sampled from a woman aged 18-29 years with Graves' hyperthyroidism. Each CDR3 is given with its conserved first and last residue. The D gene is left open where the match is weak. Part of the rows lack a size; the others show once, few, many or a class for expanded clones.

v_call: TRBV24-1
clone_size: NA
d_call: NA
j_call: TRBJ2-2
cdr3_aa: CAASDYTRTNTGELFF
cdr3_nt: TGTGCCGCCAGTGATTACACCCGAACGAACACCGGGGAGCTGTTTTTT

v_call: TRBV5-5
clone_size: NA
d_call: NA
j_call: TRBJ2-3
cdr3_aa: CASSFEIPDTQYF
cdr3_nt: TGTGCCAGCAGCTTCGAGATTCCCGATACGCAGTATTTT

v_call: TRBV5-1
clone_size: few
d_call: NA
j_call: TRBJ2-5
cdr3_aa: CASSYTSGALVRETQYF
cdr3_nt: TGCGCCAGCAGCTACACATCGGGGGCGCTGGTCAGGGAGACCCAGTACTTC

v_call: TRBV5-1
clone_size: NA
d_call: NA
j_call: TRBJ2-7
cdr3_aa: CASSWRAGEGEQYF
cdr3_nt: TGCGCCAGCAGCTGGAGGGCAGGGGAGGGCGAGCAGTACTTC

v_call: TRBV27
clone_size: NA
d_call: TRBD1
j_call: TRBJ1-6
cdr3_aa: CASSLTGQGVSPLHF
cdr3_nt: TGTGCCAGCAGCCTAACAGGACAGGGTGTCTCACCCCTCCACTTT

v_call: TRBV5-1
clone_size: NA
d_call: TRBD2
j_call: TRBJ2-5
cdr3_aa: CASSLIAGGPGETQYF
cdr3_nt: TGCGCCAGCAGCTTGATAGCGGGGGGGCCCGGGGAGACCCAGTACTTC

v_call: TRBV24-1
clone_size: NA
d_call: TRBD2
j_call: TRBJ2-3
cdr3_aa: CATSDPGTSRDTQYF
cdr3_nt: TGTGCCACCAGTGATCCCGGGACTAGCAGAGATACGCAGTATTTT

v_call: TRBV6-1
clone_size: few
d_call: TRBD1
j_call: TRBJ2-7
cdr3_aa: CASSTVGQGDYEQYF
cdr3_nt: TGTGCCAGCAGCACGGTGGGACAGGGAGACTACGAGCAGTACTTC

v_call: TRBV12-5
clone_size: few
d_call: NA
j_call: TRBJ2-2
cdr3_aa: CASGLVRVGHGELFF
cdr3_nt: TGTGCTAGTGGTTTGGTACGGGTGGGGCACGGGGAGCTGTTTTTT

v_call: TRBV28
clone_size: many
d_call: TRBD2
j_call: TRBJ2-7
cdr3_aa: CASLGLAGTYEQYF
cdr3_nt: TGTGCCAGCCTTGGCCTAGCGGGAACGTACGAGCAGTACTTC

v_call: TRBV12-3/TRBV12-4
clone_size: many
d_call: NA
j_call: TRBJ1-5
cdr3_aa: CASSSPPGQPQHF
cdr3_nt: TGTGCCAGCAGCTCCCCCCCTGGTCAGCCCCAGCATTTT

v_call: TRBV14
clone_size: NA
d_call: NA
j_call: TRBJ2-7
cdr3_aa: CASSQVNARGQTKQYF
cdr3_nt: TGTGCCAGCAGCCAAGTGAACGCTCGGGGCCAGACCAAGCAGTACTTC

v_call: TRBV3-1
clone_size: few
d_call: NA
j_call: TRBJ2-3
cdr3_aa: CASSPTPDSTDTQYF
cdr3_nt: TGTGCCAGCAGCCCGACACCGGATAGCACAGATACGCAGTATTTT

v_call: TRBV11-1
clone_size: NA
d_call: NA
j_call: TRBJ1-2
cdr3_aa: CASSLDQDYGYTF
cdr3_nt: TGTGCCAGCAGCTTAGACCAGGACTATGGCTACACCTTC

v_call: TRBV20-1
clone_size: NA
d_call: NA
j_call: TRBJ1-5
cdr3_aa: CSAREMGGKGNQPQHF
cdr3_nt: TGCAGTGCTAGAGAAATGGGGGGGAAGGGCAATCAGCCCCAGCATTTT

v_call: TRBV6-2/TRBV6-3
clone_size: many
d_call: NA
j_call: TRBJ1-2
cdr3_aa: CASSYGHIHGYTF
cdr3_nt: TGTGCCAGCAGTTACGGACACATTCATGGCTACACCTTC

v_call: TRBV10-3
clone_size: many
d_call: TRBD2
j_call: TRBJ2-5
cdr3_aa: CAIRGAGGDTQYF
cdr3_nt: TGTGCCATCAGGGGGGCGGGGGGCGACACCCAGTACTTC

v_call: TRBV11-2
clone_size: many
d_call: TRBD2
j_call: TRBJ2-3
cdr3_aa: CASSLGEREGFRRSTDTQYF
cdr3_nt: TGTGCCAGCAGCTTAGGAGAGCGGGAGGGGTTTAGGCGCAGCACAGATACGCAGTATTTT

v_call: TRBV5-5
clone_size: many
d_call: NA
j_call: TRBJ2-5
cdr3_aa: CASTIAGGGTQYF
cdr3_nt: TGTGCCAGCACCATTGCCGGGGGAGGGACCCAGTACTTC

v_call: TRBV7-2
clone_size: many
d_call: TRBD2
j_call: TRBJ2-5
cdr3_aa: CASSEGLAGLKQETQYF
cdr3_nt: TGTGCCAGCAGCGAGGGACTAGCGGGACTTAAACAAGAGACCCAGTACTTC

v_call: TRBV11-2
clone_size: many
d_call: TRBD1
j_call: TRBJ1-5
cdr3_aa: CASSLGFGTGNQQPQHF
cdr3_nt: TGTGCCAGCAGCTTAGGGTTCGGGACAGGGAATCAACAGCCCCAGCATTTT

v_call: TRBV7-9
clone_size: few
d_call: TRBD2
j_call: TRBJ2-7
cdr3_aa: CASSPRAGGYEQYF
cdr3_nt: TGTGCCAGCAGCCCACGTGCGGGAGGCTACGAGCAGTACTTC

v_call: TRBV7-2
clone_size: NA
d_call: TRBD1
j_call: TRBJ2-7
cdr3_aa: CASSYDRAAYEQYF
cdr3_nt: TGTGCCAGCAGCTACGACAGGGCGGCCTACGAGCAGTACTTC

v_call: TRBV12-3/TRBV12-4
clone_size: NA
d_call: NA
j_call: TRBJ2-4
cdr3_aa: CASSFNRGVPQNIQYF
cdr3_nt: TGTGCCAGCAGTTTCAATCGTGGGGTCCCTCAAAACATTCAGTACTTC

v_call: TRBV3-1
clone_size: NA
d_call: NA
j_call: TRBJ1-6
cdr3_aa: CASRALNSPLHF
cdr3_nt: TGTGCCAGTCGAGCTTTGAATTCACCCCTCCACTTT

v_call: TRBV20-1
clone_size: many
d_call: TRBD1
j_call: TRBJ2-7
cdr3_aa: CSARDVGTGGSYEQYF
cdr3_nt: TGCAGTGCTAGAGATGTCGGGACAGGGGGTTCCTACGAGCAGTACTTC

v_call: TRBV20-1
clone_size: few
d_call: NA
j_call: TRBJ2-1
cdr3_aa: CSARQVLEQFF
cdr3_nt: TGCAGTGCAAGGCAGGTGCTTGAGCAGTTCTTC

v_call: TRBV7-2
clone_size: few
d_call: TRBD2
j_call: TRBJ2-3
cdr3_aa: CASGMGLAGGGDTQYF
cdr3_nt: TGTGCCAGCGGAATGGGACTAGCGGGGGGTGGAGATACGCAGTATTTT

v_call: TRBV27
clone_size: NA
d_call: TRBD1
j_call: TRBJ2-6
cdr3_aa: CASSLGAPWDRGVAGANVLTF
cdr3_nt: TGTGCCAGCAGTTTAGGGGCCCCATGGGACAGGGGGGTAGCTGGGGCCAACGTCCTGACTTTC

v_call: TRBV11-1
clone_size: many
d_call: TRBD1
j_call: TRBJ2-5
cdr3_aa: CASSLASTGQGQETQYF
cdr3_nt: TGTGCCAGCAGCTTAGCTTCAACGGGACAGGGGCAAGAGACCCAGTACTTC

v_call: TRBV6-5
clone_size: many
d_call: TRBD1
j_call: TRBJ1-1
cdr3_aa: CASSYTGQGASRTEAFF
cdr3_nt: TGTGCCAGCAGTTACACGGGACAGGGGGCTTCGAGAACTGAAGCTTTCTTT

v_call: TRBV12-3/TRBV12-4
clone_size: many
d_call: NA
j_call: TRBJ2-7
cdr3_aa: CASSFGGGGSYEQYF
cdr3_nt: TGTGCCAGCAGTTTCGGCGGAGGGGGTTCCTACGAGCAGTACTTC

v_call: TRBV19
clone_size: few
d_call: NA
j_call: TRBJ2-4
cdr3_aa: CASSIAGTAGNIQYF
cdr3_nt: TGTGCCAGTAGTATTGCAGGGACGGCGGGAAACATTCAGTACTTC

v_call: TRBV2
clone_size: many
d_call: TRBD2
j_call: TRBJ2-1
cdr3_aa: CASSWTSGRALLSYNEQFF
cdr3_nt: TGTGCCAGCAGTTGGACTAGCGGGAGGGCCCTCTTGAGCTACAATGAGCAGTTCTTC

v_call: TRBV10-3
clone_size: many
d_call: NA
j_call: TRBJ2-7
cdr3_aa: CAITEGDLPAEQYF
cdr3_nt: TGTGCCATCACCGAAGGGGACCTACCCGCCGAGCAGTACTTC

v_call: TRBV7-9
clone_size: NA
d_call: NA
j_call: TRBJ1-2
cdr3_aa: CASSLLDLEGYTF
cdr3_nt: TGTGCCAGCAGCTTACTGGATCTTGAGGGCTACACCTTC

v_call: TRBV20-1
clone_size: NA
d_call: TRBD2
j_call: TRBJ2-7
cdr3_aa: CSAAGGMGREGYEQYF
cdr3_nt: TGCAGTGCGGCGGGGGGCATGGGGCGGGAGGGCTACGAGCAGTACTTC

v_call: TRBV15
clone_size: many
d_call: NA
j_call: TRBJ2-5
cdr3_aa: CATSSGPVETQYF
cdr3_nt: TGTGCCACCAGCAGTGGGCCCGTAGAGACCCAGTACTTC

v_call: TRBV27
clone_size: NA
d_call: TRBD1
j_call: TRBJ2-1
cdr3_aa: CASSLEAPGQATFYNEQFF
cdr3_nt: TGTGCCAGCAGTTTAGAGGCCCCCGGACAGGCAACCTTTTACAATGAGCAGTTCTTC

v_call: TRBV7-2
clone_size: many
d_call: TRBD2
j_call: TRBJ2-1
cdr3_aa: CASSRRTSGRAGEQFF
cdr3_nt: TGTGCCAGCAGCCGGCGGACTAGCGGGAGAGCGGGGGAGCAGTTCTTC

v_call: TRBV13
clone_size: NA
d_call: TRBD1
j_call: TRBJ1-6
cdr3_aa: CASSPGTGDNSPLHF
cdr3_nt: TGTGCCAGCAGCCCGGGGACAGGGGATAATTCACCCCTCCACTTT

v_call: TRBV24-1
clone_size: NA
d_call: NA
j_call: TRBJ1-2
cdr3_aa: CATSDTTGPDYGYAF
cdr3_nt: TGTGCCACCAGTGATACGACAGGTCCGGACTATGGCTACGCCTTC

v_call: TRBV29-1
clone_size: NA
d_call: NA
j_call: TRBJ2-5
cdr3_aa: CSVAWAVETQYF
cdr3_nt: TGCAGCGTTGCGTGGGCTGTGGAGACCCAGTACTTC

v_call: TRBV28
clone_size: many
d_call: NA
j_call: TRBJ2-7
cdr3_aa: CASSFGVLPYEQYF
cdr3_nt: TGTGCCAGCAGTTTCGGGGTTCTCCCCTACGAGCAGTACTTC

v_call: TRBV4-2
clone_size: many
d_call: TRBD2
j_call: TRBJ2-5
cdr3_aa: CASSSSGGLQETQYF
cdr3_nt: TGTGCCAGCAGCTCTAGCGGGGGGCTACAAGAGACCCAGTACTTC

v_call: TRBV12-3/TRBV12-4
clone_size: many
d_call: TRBD2
j_call: TRBJ2-5
cdr3_aa: CASSFIALGRGGPETQYF
cdr3_nt: TGTGCCAGCAGCTTCATCGCCCTGGGCCGGGGGGGCCCAGAGACCCAGTACTTC

v_call: TRBV30
clone_size: many
d_call: NA
j_call: TRBJ2-3
cdr3_aa: CAWASISTDTQYF
cdr3_nt: TGTGCCTGGGCGTCTATCTCGACAGATACGCAGTATTTT

v_call: TRBV28
clone_size: few
d_call: NA
j_call: TRBJ2-2
cdr3_aa: CASLFANTGELFF
cdr3_nt: TGTGCCAGCCTGTTCGCGAACACCGGGGAGCTGTTTTTT